Only one count was recorded for the clone carrying this TCR beta chain. Its antigen is as yet unknown. The CDR3 is 15 amino acids. Per germline, CDR1 MNHEY and CDR2 SMNVEV (reference sequence). With 0 bases removed from V and 1 base from J, the gap between germline ends came to 10 bases. Primers included in the PCR were 60 Vbeta and 13 Jbeta primers. The method was immunoSEQ multiplex PCR; TCRdb's version includes in-frame clones alone and lacks a portion of them. The sample consists of fewer than 150,000 clones, 65% to 90% of them appearing once. The sample is drawn from a study of cytomegalovirus exposure and HLA in healthy donors. About the study: A previous analysis identified 100 million or so unique TCR beta sequences derived from some 170 million T cells. Whole-study results and caveats: In vitro checks showed that a few CMV-associated chains really do target CMV antigens.

The chain joins TRBV27 to TRBJ2-7; D gene unclear. The sequencing input was PBMCs. The sequence was obtained from a female donor in good health and CMV-seronegative. CDR3 region: CASSLSTPHSYEQYF. CDR3 DNA sequence: TGTGCCAGCAGTTTATCTACACCACATTCCTACGAGCAGTACTTC.